These T cell receptor beta chains were read from a single sample in a study of cytomegalovirus exposure and HLA in healthy donors. Produced via immunoSEQ multiplex PCR; TCRdb's table is partial and in-frame only. The table includes about 130,000 clones, roughly nine tenths detected once. The sample comprised PBMCs. The receptors here all came from a man aged 25-40 years in good health and CMV-seronegative. The CDR3 runs from the conserved cysteine through the conserved F or W. The D gene is left open where the match is weak. Size tells how often a clone was seen (once, few, many) or the class of an expanded clone, and some rows leave it out.

j_call | d_call | clone_size | v_call | cdr3_aa | cdr3_nt
TRBJ1-1 | TRBD1 | - | TRBV5-6 | CASSWGTGRPEAFF | TGTGCCAGCAGCTGGGGGACAGGTAGGCCTGAAGCTTTCTTT
TRBJ1-2 | - | - | TRBV11-1 | CASSSKQGGGGYTF | TGTGCCAGCAGTTCGAAACAGGGTGGCGGGGGCTACACCTTC
TRBJ2-3 | TRBD1 | - | TRBV10-3 | CAIRTGGSDTQYF | TGTGCCATCAGGACAGGGGGATCAGATACGCAGTATTTT
TRBJ1-2 | - | - | TRBV4-2 | CASSQEGGEGYTF | TGTGCCAGCAGCCAAGAAGGGGGAGAGGGCTACACCTTC
TRBJ1-2 | - | - | TRBV7-2 | CASNLQGLGYTF | TGTGCCAGCAACCTACAGGGTTTGGGCTACACCTTC
TRBJ2-3 | TRBD2 | once | TRBV4-1 | CASSQELAGGPDTQYF | TGCGCCAGCAGCCAAGAACTAGCGGGGGGGCCAGATACGCAGTATTTT
TRBJ2-3 | TRBD2 | - | TRBV27 | CASSPWPGGIDTQYF | TGTGCCAGCAGTCCGTGGCCGGGGGGAATAGATACGCAGTATTTT
TRBJ1-2 | TRBD1 | - | TRBV6-6 | CASSYESGQAYGYTF | TGTGCCAGCAGTTACGAATCGGGACAGGCCTATGGCTACACCTTC
TRBJ1-2 | - | - | TRBV11-2 | CASSSGGYGYTF | TGTGCCAGCAGCTCAGGTGGATATGGCTACACCTTC
TRBJ1-2 | - | few | TRBV7-9 | CASSSDSFPNYGYTF | TGTGCCAGCAGCTCGGACAGTTTCCCTAACTATGGCTACACCTTC
TRBJ1-6 | - | - | TRBV27 | CASNSRTRYNSPLHF | TGTGCCAGCAACTCTCGTACGCGTTATAATTCACCCCTCCACTTT
TRBJ2-5 | - | - | TRBV20-1 | CSASGRGTQYF | TGCAGTGCTAGTGGCAGGGGTACCCAGTACTTC
TRBJ2-1 | TRBD2 | - | TRBV5-1 | CASSPLAGGPSEQFF | TGCGCCAGCAGCCCCTTAGCGGGGGGGCCTAGTGAGCAGTTCTTC
TRBJ2-2 | TRBD2 | - | TRBV18 | CASSLRTSGTGELFF | TGTGCCAGCTCATTGAGGACTAGCGGGACCGGGGAGCTGTTTTTT
TRBJ1-2 | TRBD1 | - | TRBV7-2 | CASSYRTGGIYGYTF | TGTGCCAGCAGCTATAGGACAGGGGGCATCTATGGCTACACCTTC
TRBJ2-5 | - | - | TRBV15 | CATSRARGRETQYF | TGTGCCACCAGCAGAGCGCGAGGGAGAGAGACCCAGTACTTC
TRBJ1-5 | TRBD1 | - | TRBV10-1 | CASSERQGGQPQHF | TGCGCCAGCAGTGAGCGACAGGGGGGCCAGCCCCAGCATTTT
TRBJ1-4 | - | - | TRBV5-4 | CASSLRTDATNEKLFF | TGTGCCAGCAGCCTCCGGACAGATGCAACTAATGAAAAACTGTTTTTT
TRBJ2-5 | - | once | TRBV6-5 | CASSYSTAQETQYF | TGTGCCAGCAGTTACTCGACAGCACAAGAGACCCAGTACTTC
TRBJ2-7 | - | - | TRBV11-2 | CASSLGTAPYEQYF | TGTGCCAGCAGCTTAGGGACAGCCCCCTACGAGCAGTACTTC
TRBJ2-3 | TRBD2 | - | TRBV6-6 | CASRTSSGGQGRQYF | TGTGCCAGCAGGACCTCTAGCGGGGGCCAGGGTAGGCAGTATTTT
TRBJ1-3 | TRBD1 | - | TRBV7-9 | CASSLTGADTIYF | TGTGCCAGCAGCTTAACAGGGGCGGACACCATATATTTT
TRBJ2-5 | - | - | TRBV5-1 | CASSLSGQETQYF | TGCGCCAGCAGCTTGAGCGGCCAAGAGACCCAGTACTTC
TRBJ2-5 | TRBD2 | - | TRBV2 | CASSEWLSGGPQETQYF | TGTGCCAGCAGTGAATGGTTGAGCGGGGGGCCTCAAGAGACCCAGTACTTC
TRBJ2-3 | - | once | TRBV11-2 | CASSLERYGGLGTDTQYF | TGTGCCAGCAGCTTAGAGAGGTACGGGGGTTTGGGCACAGATACGCAGTATTTT
TRBJ1-2 | - | - | TRBV6-5 | CASQGGENYGYTF | TGTGCCAGCCAGGGAGGGGAAAACTATGGCTACACCTTC
TRBJ2-7 | TRBD1 | - | TRBV2 | CASIPGQAYEQYF | TGTGCCAGCATCCCGGGACAGGCGTACGAGCAGTACTTC
TRBJ1-5 | - | - | TRBV7-6 | CASRGAVNQPQHF | TGTGCCAGCAGAGGGGCTGTGAATCAGCCCCAGCATTTT
TRBJ2-5 | TRBD1 | - | TRBV27 | CASSLEGDREEETQYF | TGTGCCAGCTCACTCGAGGGGGACAGGGAGGAAGAGACCCAGTACTTC
TRBJ2-7 | - | few | TRBV4-1 | CASSQTGGAGYEQYF | TGCGCCAGCAGCCAAACAGGCGGGGCCGGCTACGAGCAGTACTTC
TRBJ2-1 | - | - | TRBV6-5 | CASSGPDSMNEQFF | TGTGCCAGCAGCGGACCGGACAGTATGAATGAGCAGTTCTTC
TRBJ2-3 | - | - | TRBV15 | CATSRGRGVGTDTQYF | TGTGCCACCAGCAGAGGGAGGGGCGTTGGCACAGATACGCAGTATTTT
TRBJ1-1 | - | - | TRBV7-8 | CASSPLRASGTEAFF | TGTGCCAGCAGCCCTCTCAGGGCTTCGGGCACTGAAGCTTTCTTT
TRBJ2-3 | TRBD2 | - | TRBV5-3 | CARSLFTGGPSTDTQYF | TGTGCCAGAAGCTTGTTTACGGGGGGGCCTTCGACAGATACGCAGTATTTT
TRBJ2-7 | - | - | TRBV6-5 | CASSYSTRSYEQYF | TGTGCCAGCAGTTACTCGACCAGGTCCTACGAGCAGTACTTC
TRBJ2-2 | TRBD1 | - | TRBV18 | CASSPVTGGTGELFF | TGTGCCAGCTCACCAGTCACAGGGGGCACCGGGGAGCTGTTTTTT
TRBJ2-2 | - | - | TRBV5-4 | CASSLGGGAGELFF | TGTGCCAGCAGCTTGGGAGGGGGTGCCGGGGAGCTGTTTTTT
TRBJ2-1 | - | - | TRBV4-3 | CASSQDKDSQSEQFF | TGCGCCAGCAGCCAAGATAAGGACAGCCAGAGTGAGCAGTTCTTC
TRBJ1-1 | - | - | TRBV5-1 | CASSLGWRIDEAFF | TGCGCCAGCAGCTTGGGCTGGAGGATTGATGAAGCTTTCTTT
TRBJ2-7 | TRBD1 | - | TRBV6-1 | CAITKTTGSYEQYF | TGTGCCATCACGAAAACGACAGGGAGCTACGAGCAGTACTTC